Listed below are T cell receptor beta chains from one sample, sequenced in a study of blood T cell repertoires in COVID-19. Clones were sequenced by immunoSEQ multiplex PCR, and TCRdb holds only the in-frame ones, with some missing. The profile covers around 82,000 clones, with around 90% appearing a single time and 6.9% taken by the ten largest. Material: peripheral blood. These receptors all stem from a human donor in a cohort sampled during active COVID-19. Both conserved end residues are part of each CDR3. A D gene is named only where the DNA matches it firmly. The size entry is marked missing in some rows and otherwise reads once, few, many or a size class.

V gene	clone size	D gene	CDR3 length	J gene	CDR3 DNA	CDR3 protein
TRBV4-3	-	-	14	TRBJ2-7	TGCGCCAGCAGCCAAGGTAGCGCTTCCTACGAGCAGTACTTC	CASSQGSASYEQYF
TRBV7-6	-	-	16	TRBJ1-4	TGTGCCAGCAGCTTAGTTGCGGGGGCAACTAATGAAAAACTGTTTTTT	CASSLVAGATNEKLFF
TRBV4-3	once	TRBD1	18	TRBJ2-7	TGCGCCAGCAGCCTTTTCATCGTCTTGGGACAGGGCATATACGAGCAGTACTTC	CASSLFIVLGQGIYEQYF
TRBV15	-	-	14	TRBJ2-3	TGTGCCACCAGCAGAGCGTTACGAGCAGATACGCAGTATTTT	CATSRALRADTQYF
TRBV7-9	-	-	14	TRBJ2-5	TGTGCCAGCAGATACCCAGGGGGAGGAGAGACCCAGTACTTC	CASRYPGGGETQYF
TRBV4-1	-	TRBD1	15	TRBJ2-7	TGCGCCAGCAGCCAGTCTATAACAGGGGACTACGAGCAGTACTTC	CASSQSITGDYEQYF
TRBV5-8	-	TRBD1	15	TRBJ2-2	TGTGCCAGCAGCGTGGGACAGTTTAACACCGGGGAGCTGTTTTTT	CASSVGQFNTGELFF
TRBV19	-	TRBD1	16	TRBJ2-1	TGTGCCAGTAGTTCCAGAGACAGGGGGCGTTACAATGAGCAGTTCTTC	CASSSRDRGRYNEQFF
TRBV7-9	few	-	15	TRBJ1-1	TGTGCCAGCAGCTTGGAGGTCGGCAGACTCACTGAAGCTTTCTTT	CASSLEVGRLTEAFF
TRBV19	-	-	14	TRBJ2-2	TGTGCCAGTAGTATCGCGACACTCACCGGGGAGCTGTTTTTT	CASSIATLTGELFF
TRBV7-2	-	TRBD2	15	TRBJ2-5	TGTGCCAGCAACACCGGGACTGGGGGGGGGAAGACCCAGTACTTC	CASNTGTGGGKTQYF
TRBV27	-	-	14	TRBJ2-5	TGTGCCAGCAGACCGGGGGGCCCACAGGGAACCCAGTACTTC	CASRPGGPQGTQYF
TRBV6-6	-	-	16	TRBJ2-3	TGTGCCAGCAGCGCGGCAGGCAAAGGGGGGGCAGATACGCAGTATTTT	CASSAAGKGGADTQYF
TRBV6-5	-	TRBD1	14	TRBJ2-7	TGTGCCAGCAGCCGGACAGGGCTACCCTACGAGCAGTACTTC	CASSRTGLPYEQYF
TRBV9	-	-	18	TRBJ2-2	TGTGCCAGCAGCGTAGCGCTGGACTCCTTCGCGAACACCGGGGAGCTGTTTTTT	CASSVALDSFANTGELFF